This T cell receptor (beta chain) was retrieved from a study of T-cell reconstitution after alpha-beta-depleted transplantation in children. Study-wide results and caveats: T-cell counts and diversity at one year post-transplant came mainly from newly produced T cells. The origin of alpha-beta T cells about two months after transplant was reportedly several hundred expanded graft clones. After transplant, high TCRbeta diversity at day 60 in some patients arose from surviving recipient T cells and thymic progenitors.

Between the trimmed V and J ends, which lost 6 bases and 8 bases, there was a span of 19 bases. The CDR3 is 14 residues long. Germline CDR1 is MGHDK and CDR2 is SYGVNS. Unique molecular identifiers were incorporated into the prepared TCRbeta library. TCRdb reprocessed the PCR reads via MiXCR and lists one record per CDR3 protein. This table has 350,000 to 500,000 distinct CDR3 sequences, 43% appearing once. This clonotype has more than one count but fewer than ten. The antigen remains unidentified. V is TRBV25-1 and J is TRBJ1-1, with a weak D call TRBD1 (6 bases). The sequenced sample was PBMCs, obtained before TCRalphabeta/CD19-depleted stem cell transplant. This clonotype was sampled from a girl aged 2 to 9 with aplastic anemia, due to receive a stem cell transplant. The CDR3, as DNA: TGTGCCAGCAGGGAGGGGCTACAGGGCGGGGAAGCTTTCTTT. Amino acid sequence: CASREGLQGGEAFF. Full variable domain (missing parts from reference TRBV25-1 and TRBJ1-1): EADIYQTPRYLVIGTGKKITLECSQTMGHDKMYWYQQDPGMELHLIHYSYGVNSTEKGDLSSESTVSRIRTEHFPLTLESARPSHTSQYLCASREGLQGGEAFFGQGTRLTVV.